Shown below are 5 T cell receptor beta chains from a single sample sequenced in a study of vaccination and CD4 T cells after COVID-19. The Oncomine TCR Beta short-read assay sequenced DNA from cultured CD4+ T cells. TCRdb re-called the PCR reads with MiXCR, one entry per CDR3 protein. The sample contains around 9,000 distinct CDR3 sequences, 30% to 40% of which appear only once. Which antigens these TCRs recognize remains unknown. Indicated treatment: roughly 11-day PBMC culture with coronavirus spike peptide pools or control peptides (ViraFEST assay). Gathered ahead of the COVID-19 pandemic (2011-2018) were the CD4+ T cells of the unexposed donor. Input material: CD4+ T cells from blood, cultured in vitro. The receptor source for this set is a human donor in good health.

A single count supports this clonotype. The chain joins TRBV19 to TRBJ2-7; possible D gene TRBD1, 6 bases. This CDR3 is 16 amino acids long. Trimming cost V 3 bases and J 0 bases, with 15 bases left between them. Germline assignment: CDR1 LNHDA and CDR2 SQIVND (reference sequence). The CDR3 reads CASSMDGQGISYEQYF. DNA for the CDR3: TGTGCCAGTAGTATGGATGGCCAGGGGATCTCCTACGAGCAGTACTTC.

This clonotype was counted a few times. The rearrangement uses TRBV20-1 and TRBJ1-1, with no clear D. The CDR3 totals 15 residues. CDR1 is DFQATT, CDR2 SNEGSKA, per germline (reference sequence). Trimming left V 2 bases short and J 1 base short, with 14 bases between. The CDR3 region has the DNA TGCAGTGCTAGAAGAGCGGGTTACGGGAACACTGAAGCTTTCTTT. Its protein is CSARRAGYGNTEAFF.

This chain uses TRBV15 with TRBJ2-7, with D possibly called TRBD1 or TRBD2 (5 bases each). The germline V gene has CDR1 LNHNV and CDR2 YYDKDF (reference sequence). The CDR3 totals 13 residues. The V end was cut by 1 base, the J end by 6 bases, with 10 bases between. The CDR3, as DNA: TGTGCCACCAGCAGAGGCCCTGGGGGCGAGCAGTACTTC. It is translated as CATSRGPGGEQYF.

V and J are TRBV20-1 and TRBJ2-5; D call uncertain. Trimming left V 5 bases short and J 5 bases short, with 9 bases between. This CDR3 comprises 11 residues. Germline V lookup: CDR1 DFQATT, CDR2 SNEGSKA (reference sequence). The CDR3, as DNA: TGCAGTGCTCCCACTTTTGAGACCCAGTACTTC. Encoded protein: CSAPTFETQYF.

This clonotype was counted between two and nine times. The CDR3 protein is CASSMAGAGWNQPQHF. Here the CDR3 DNA reads TGTGCCAGTAGTATGGCGGGGGCAGGTTGGAATCAGCCCCAGCATTTT. J is TRBJ1-5 and V is TRBV19; tentatively, D is TRBD1 (6 bases). The germline V gene encodes CDR1 LNHDA and CDR2 SQIVND (reference sequence). V lost 3 bases and J lost 4, with 16 bases in between. CDR3 length: 16 amino acids.